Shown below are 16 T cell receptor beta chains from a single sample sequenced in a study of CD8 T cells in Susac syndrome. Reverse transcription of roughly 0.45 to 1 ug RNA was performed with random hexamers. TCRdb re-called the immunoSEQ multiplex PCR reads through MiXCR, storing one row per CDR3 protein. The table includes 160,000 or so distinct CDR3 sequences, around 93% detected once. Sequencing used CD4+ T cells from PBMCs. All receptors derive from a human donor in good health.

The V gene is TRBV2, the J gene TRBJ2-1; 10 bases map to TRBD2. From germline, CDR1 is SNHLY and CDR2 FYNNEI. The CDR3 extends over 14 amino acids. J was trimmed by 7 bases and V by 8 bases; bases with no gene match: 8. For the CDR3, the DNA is TGTGCCAGCCTTGAAGCGGGGGGGGCAAATGAGCAGTTCTTC. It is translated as CASLEAGGANEQFF.

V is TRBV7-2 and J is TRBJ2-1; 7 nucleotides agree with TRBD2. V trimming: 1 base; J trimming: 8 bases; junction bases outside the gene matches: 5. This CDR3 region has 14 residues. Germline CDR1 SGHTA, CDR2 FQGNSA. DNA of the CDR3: TGTGCCAGCAGCTTAGGTCCAGGGAGGGATGAGCAGTTCTTC. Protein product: CASSLGPGRDEQFF.

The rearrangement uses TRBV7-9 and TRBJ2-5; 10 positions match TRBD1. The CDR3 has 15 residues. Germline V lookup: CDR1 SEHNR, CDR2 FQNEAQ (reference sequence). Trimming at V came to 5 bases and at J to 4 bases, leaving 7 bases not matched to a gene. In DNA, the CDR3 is TGTGCCAGCAGCCCCCGACAGGGGGCGGGAGAGACCCAGTACTTC. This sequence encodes CASSPRQGAGETQYF.

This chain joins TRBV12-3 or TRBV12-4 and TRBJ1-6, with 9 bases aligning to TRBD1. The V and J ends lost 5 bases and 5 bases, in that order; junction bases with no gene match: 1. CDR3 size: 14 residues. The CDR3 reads CASSGQGNNSPLHF. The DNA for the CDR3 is TGTGCCAGCAGTGGACAGGGGAATAATTCACCCCTCCACTTT.

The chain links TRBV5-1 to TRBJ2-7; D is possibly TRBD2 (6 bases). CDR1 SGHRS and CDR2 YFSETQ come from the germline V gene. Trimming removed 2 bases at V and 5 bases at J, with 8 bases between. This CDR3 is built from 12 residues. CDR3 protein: CASSFGGNEQYF. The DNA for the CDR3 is TGCGCCAGCAGCTTTGGAGGGAACGAGCAGTACTTC. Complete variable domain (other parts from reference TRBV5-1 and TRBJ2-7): KAGVTQTPRYLIKTRGQQVTLSCSPISGHRSVSWYQQTPGQGLQFLFEYFSETQRNKGNFPGRFSGRQFSNSRSEMNVSTLELGDSALYLCASSFGGNEQYFGPGTRLTVT.

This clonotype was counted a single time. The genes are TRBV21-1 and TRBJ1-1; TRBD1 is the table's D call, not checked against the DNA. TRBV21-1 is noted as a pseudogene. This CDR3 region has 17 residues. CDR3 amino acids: CASSSRDRGATNTEAFF. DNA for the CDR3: TGTGCCAGCAGCTCCCGGGACAGGGGGGCTACGAACACTGAAGCTTTCTTT.

For the CDR3, the DNA is TGTGCCAGCAGCTCCACCCACTTCACTGAAGCTTTCTTT. As protein: CASSSTHFTEAFF. This sequence joins TRBV7-2 and TRBJ1-1; D unresolved. V gave up 4 bases and J gave up 4 bases, with 10 bases separating them. Germline CDR1 SGHTA, CDR2 FQGNSA. There are 13 residues in the CDR3.

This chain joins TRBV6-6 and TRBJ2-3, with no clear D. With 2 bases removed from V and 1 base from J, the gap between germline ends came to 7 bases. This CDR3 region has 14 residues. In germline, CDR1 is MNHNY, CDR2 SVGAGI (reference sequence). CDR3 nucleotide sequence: TGTGCCAGCAGTTACCCGAGCCGCACAGATACGCAGTATTTT. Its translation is CASSYPSRTDTQYF.

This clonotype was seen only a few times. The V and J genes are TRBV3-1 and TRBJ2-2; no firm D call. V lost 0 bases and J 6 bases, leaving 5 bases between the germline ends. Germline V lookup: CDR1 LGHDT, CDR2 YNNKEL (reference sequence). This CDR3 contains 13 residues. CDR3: CASSQDLAGELFF. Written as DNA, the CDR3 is TGTGCCAGCAGCCAAGATCTCGCCGGGGAGCTGTTTTTT.

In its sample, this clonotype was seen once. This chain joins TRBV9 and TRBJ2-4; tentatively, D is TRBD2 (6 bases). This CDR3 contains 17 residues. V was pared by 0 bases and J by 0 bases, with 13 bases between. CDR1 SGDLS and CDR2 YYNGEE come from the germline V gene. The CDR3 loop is CASSVGPGGVAKNIQYF. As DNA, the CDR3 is TGTGCCAGCAGCGTAGGTCCAGGCGGGGTAGCCAAAAACATTCAGTACTTC.

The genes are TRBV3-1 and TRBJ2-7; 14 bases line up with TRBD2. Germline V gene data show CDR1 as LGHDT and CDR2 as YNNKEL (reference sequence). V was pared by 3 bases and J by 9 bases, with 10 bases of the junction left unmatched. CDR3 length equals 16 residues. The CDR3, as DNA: TGTGCCAGCAGCCAGGGACTAGCGGGGGCCCGAGGCGGGCAGTACTTC. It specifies CASSQGLAGARGGQYF.

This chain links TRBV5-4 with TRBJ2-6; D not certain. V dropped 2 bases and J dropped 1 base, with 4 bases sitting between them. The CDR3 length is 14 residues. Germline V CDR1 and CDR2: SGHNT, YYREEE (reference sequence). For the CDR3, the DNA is TGTGCCAGCAGCTTCTTGTCTGGGGCCAACGTCCTGACTTTC. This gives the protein CASSFLSGANVLTF.

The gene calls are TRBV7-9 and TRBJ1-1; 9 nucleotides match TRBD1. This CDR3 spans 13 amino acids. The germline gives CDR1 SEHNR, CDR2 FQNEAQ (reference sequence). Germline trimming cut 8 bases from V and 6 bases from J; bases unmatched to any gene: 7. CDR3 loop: CASLGQGWAEAFF. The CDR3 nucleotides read TGTGCCAGCCTCGGACAGGGGTGGGCTGAAGCTTTCTTT.

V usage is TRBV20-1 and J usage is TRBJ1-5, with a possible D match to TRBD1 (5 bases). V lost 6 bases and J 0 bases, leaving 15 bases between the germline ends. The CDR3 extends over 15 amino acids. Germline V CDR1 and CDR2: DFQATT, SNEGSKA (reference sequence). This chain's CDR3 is CSALGGAASNQPQHF. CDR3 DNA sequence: TGCAGTGCCCTCGGAGGGGCGGCTAGCAATCAGCCCCAGCATTTT.

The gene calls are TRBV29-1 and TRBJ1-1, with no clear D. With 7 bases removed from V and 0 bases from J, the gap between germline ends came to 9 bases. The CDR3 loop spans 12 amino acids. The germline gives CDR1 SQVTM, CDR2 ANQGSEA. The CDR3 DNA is TGCAGCGGTGGACGGGTGAACACTGAAGCTTTCTTT. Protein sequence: CSGGRVNTEAFF. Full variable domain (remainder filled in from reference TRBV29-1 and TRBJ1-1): SAVISQKPSRDICQRGTSLTIQCQVDSQVTMMFWYRQQPGQSLTLIATANQGSEATYESGFVIDKFPISRPNLTFSTLTVSNMSPEDSSIYLCSGGRVNTEAFFGQGTRLTVV.

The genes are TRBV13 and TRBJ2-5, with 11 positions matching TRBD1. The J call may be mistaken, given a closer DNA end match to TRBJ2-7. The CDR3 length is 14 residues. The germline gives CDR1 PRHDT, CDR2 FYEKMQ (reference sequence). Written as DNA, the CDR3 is TGTGCCAGCAGCGCAACCGGGACAGGGGGCGAGCAGTACTTC. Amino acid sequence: CASSATGTGGEQYF.